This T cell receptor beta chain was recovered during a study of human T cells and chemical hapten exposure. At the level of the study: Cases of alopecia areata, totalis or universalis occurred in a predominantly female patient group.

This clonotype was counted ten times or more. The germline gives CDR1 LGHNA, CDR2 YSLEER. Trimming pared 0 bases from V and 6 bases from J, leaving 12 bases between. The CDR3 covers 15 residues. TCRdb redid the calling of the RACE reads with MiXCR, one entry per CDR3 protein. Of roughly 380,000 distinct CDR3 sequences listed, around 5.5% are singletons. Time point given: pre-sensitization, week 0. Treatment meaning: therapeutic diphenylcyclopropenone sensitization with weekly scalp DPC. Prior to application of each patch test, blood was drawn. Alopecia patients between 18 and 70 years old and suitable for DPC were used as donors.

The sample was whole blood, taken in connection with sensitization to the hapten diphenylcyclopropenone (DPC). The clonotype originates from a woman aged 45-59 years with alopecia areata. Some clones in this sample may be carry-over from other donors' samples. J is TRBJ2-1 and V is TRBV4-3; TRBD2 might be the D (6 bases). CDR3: CASSQEGLAFNEQFF. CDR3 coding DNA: TGCGCCAGCAGCCAAGAAGGTCTAGCGTTCAATGAGCAGTTCTTC.